Described below is a single T cell receptor (beta chain) sequence and its context. The target antigen is unknown. This entry belongs to a study of T cell responses to AZD1222 COVID-19 vaccine. The wider study: Combined were second doses at about 4 or about 12 weeks. Study results and caveats: Donors skewed white British and female; clonal diversity was possibly underestimated. CD4 TCRs linked to vaccination spanned spike, dominating at 160-218 and 743-854. Nearly half of spike-specific TCRs reportedly target variant regions that are unmutated in the B.1.351 and B.1.1.7 variants.

Germline values: CDR1 SQVTM, CDR2 ANQGSEA. The CDR3 loop spans 12 amino acids. Trimming removed 2 bases from V and 8 bases from J; junction bases left unmatched: 4. Produced via immunoSEQ multiplex PCR; TCRdb's table is partial and in-frame only. The sample carries 85,000 to 100,000 clones, approximately 91% recorded once. The receptor comes from an adult in good health. The rearrangement joins TRBV29-1 to TRBJ1-2, with TRBD1 matching over 8 bases. Sequencing was performed on peripheral blood, taken on day 0 of AZD1222 vaccination. The CDR3 DNA reads as TGCAGCGTTGAATCAGGGGGCGGGGGCTACACCTTC. Protein: CSVESGGGGYTF.